The 13 T cell receptor beta chains given below trace back to one sample, sequenced in a study of blood T cell repertoires in COVID-19. Clones were sequenced by immunoSEQ multiplex PCR, and TCRdb holds only the in-frame ones, with some missing. The data show roughly 310,000 clones, with more than 75% seen just once and 3.5% to 4% held by the top ten. Material for sequencing was peripheral blood. The source is a woman between 50 and 59 years old with active or convalescent COVID-19.

This chain links TRBV7-3 with TRBJ2-7; 9 bases align to TRBD1. Germline V lookup: CDR1 SGHTA, CDR2 FQGTGA. This CDR3 is 15 amino acids long. V was pared by 5 bases and J by 4 bases, with 9 bases of the junction left unmatched. The CDR3 here is CASSPTGGLYYEQYF. For the CDR3, the DNA is TGTGCCAGCAGCCCGACAGGGGGTTTATATTACGAGCAGTACTTC.

The rearrangement uses TRBV30 and TRBJ2-7; 9 nucleotides align to TRBD1. Looked up from germline, CDR1 is GTSNPN and CDR2 is SVGIG (reference sequence). J was trimmed by 5 bases and V by 1 base; bases with no gene match: 3. The CDR3 loop spans 13 amino acids. The CDR3 spells CAWSDGQGHEQYF. CDR3 nucleotide sequence: TGTGCCTGGAGTGATGGACAGGGGCACGAGCAGTACTTC.

The chain links TRBV19 to TRBJ2-4; perhaps TRBD1 as D (7 bases). The CDR3 length is 15 residues. Trimming shortened V by 3 bases and J by 3 bases, and 12 bases separated the two germline ends. In germline, CDR1 is LNHDA, CDR2 SQIVND (reference sequence). DNA of the CDR3: TGTGCCAGTAGTATTAGACAGGGAGGCAAAAACATTCAGTACTTC. Protein product: CASSIRQGGKNIQYF.

The chain uses TRBV6-6 and TRBJ2-7, with 9 bases that match TRBD1. Germline V gene data show CDR1 as MNHNY and CDR2 as SVGAGI (reference sequence). The V gene end was trimmed by 2 bases and the J gene end by 6 bases; junction bases not matched to a gene: 5. The length of the CDR3 is 14 residues. The CDR3 loop reads CASSYGQGSREQYF. Here the CDR3 DNA reads TGTGCCAGCAGTTACGGACAGGGGTCCCGCGAGCAGTACTTC.

The chain recombines TRBV7-9 with TRBJ1-6, with 12 nucleotides matching TRBD1. The junction had 10 bases not matched to a gene; V was cut back by 5 bases and J by 11 bases. This CDR3 spans 16 amino acids. Germline V gene lookup returns CDR1 SEHNR and CDR2 FQNEAQ (reference sequence). CDR3 in DNA: TGTGCCAGCAGCCAAGGCGGGACAGGGGGCACTCCACCCCTCCACTTT. This codes for CASSQGGTGGTPPLHF. The complete variable domain, with remaining parts taken from reference TRBV7-9 and TRBJ1-6, reads DTGVSQNPRHKITKRGQNVTFRCDPISEHNRLYWYRQTLGQGPEFLTYFQNEAQLEKSRLLSDRFSAERPKGSFSTLEIQRTEQGDSAMYLCASSQGGTGGTPPLHFGNGTRLTVT.

The chain employs TRBV4-2 and TRBJ2-5, with D possibly TRBD2 on 6 matching bases. Germline-derived CDR1 and CDR2 are LGHNA and YNFKEQ. The CDR3 is 13 residues long. The germline V and J ends were trimmed by 4 bases and 1 base, with 7 bases remaining between them. As DNA, the CDR3 is TGTGCCAGCAGCCGGGGGGTCCAAGAGACCCAGTACTTC. Protein sequence: CASSRGVQETQYF.

The chain is built from TRBV12-3 or TRBV12-4 and TRBJ1-6; TRBD1 is a possible D gene (5 bases). CDR3 length: 12 amino acids. V was shortened by 6 bases and J by 18 bases, with 18 bases between the two germline ends. CDR3 amino acids: CASSPDTLVPHF. CDR3 in DNA: TGTGCCAGCAGCCCGGACACTTTGGTGCCCCACTTT.

V and J are TRBV11-3 and TRBJ1-1; possible D gene TRBD1, 5 bases. V gave up 3 bases and J gave up 5 bases, with 10 bases separating them. CDR3 length: 13 amino acids. In germline, CDR1 is SGHNT, CDR2 YENEEA. The CDR3 spells CASSFGQGTEAFF. In nucleotides, the CDR3 is TGTGCCAGCAGCTTTGGGCAGGGTACTGAAGCTTTCTTT.

This sequence joins TRBV19 and TRBJ1-4; TRBD1 is a possible D gene (6 bases). The germline V gene encodes CDR1 LNHDA and CDR2 SQIVND (reference sequence). V lost 9 bases, J lost 8 bases, and 19 bases lay in between. The CDR3 loop spans 14 amino acids. DNA for the CDR3: TGTGCCAGGGGAACAGGGTGGCTTCGGGAAAAACTGTTTTTT. The encoded protein is CARGTGWLREKLFF.

This clone was seen a few times. The J gene is TRBJ2-7, the V gene TRBV7-2, with 8 bases identical to TRBD1. Germline CDR1 is SGHTA and CDR2 is FQGNSA. The CDR3 length is 14 residues. The trim removed 3 bases at V and 6 bases at J, leaving 7 bases unmatched. CDR3: CASSFAGGLGEQYF. CDR3 DNA sequence: TGTGCCAGCAGCTTCGCAGGGGGCTTAGGCGAGCAGTACTTC.

The V and J genes are TRBV7-2 and TRBJ1-1; possible D gene TRBD1, 5 bases. The CDR3 extends over 12 amino acids. The V gene lost 7 bases and the J gene lost 4 bases, with 10 bases spanning the gap. Germline V gene data show CDR1 as SGHTA and CDR2 as FQGNSA. The CDR3 bases are TGTGCCAGCACCAGGGTGGTCACTGAAGCTTTCTTT. Residues: CASTRVVTEAFF.

The gene calls are TRBV30 and TRBJ2-5; 9 bases are a match to TRBD2. J lost 7 bases, V lost 0 bases, and 9 bases had no gene match. Germline lookup yields CDR1 GTSNPN and CDR2 SVGIG (reference sequence). This CDR3 comprises 15 residues. Written as DNA, the CDR3 is TGTGCCTGGAGTGTAGGCTCGGGCGGGAGGGGGACCCAGTACTTC. It is translated as CAWSVGSGGRGTQYF.

This chain connects TRBV6-5 to TRBJ2-7, with 7 bases aligning to TRBD2. This CDR3 has 16 residues. Trimming took 0 bases from V and 2 from J; bases not matched to a gene: 7. The germline V gene has CDR1 MNHEY and CDR2 SVGAGI. CDR3 sequence: CASSYSGGDYPYEQYF. CDR3 nucleotide sequence: TGTGCCAGCAGTTACTCGGGCGGGGACTACCCCTACGAGCAGTACTTC.